This T cell receptor (beta chain) is drawn from a study of T-cell reconstitution after alpha-beta-depleted transplantation in children. Study-level findings and limits: By one year post-transplant, T-cell counts and diversity largely arose from T cells that were newly produced.

This clonotype was found many times. The antigen is unknown. Per the germline V gene, CDR1 is SQVTM and CDR2 is ANQGSEA. J was trimmed by 3 bases and V by 6 bases; bases with no gene match: 7. This CDR3 is 14 amino acids long. The TCRbeta library incorporated unique molecular identifiers. TCRdb re-called the PCR reads with MiXCR, one entry per CDR3 protein. The sample has 450,000 to 600,000 distinct CDR3 sequences, 10% to 15% seen once. This rearrangement joins TRBV29-1 to TRBJ2-1; 8 nucleotides agree with TRBD2. This sequence was found in a male patient between 10 and 17 years old who had a stem cell transplant for acute myeloid leukemia, so the T cells may come from the graft donor. The material was PBMCs, mostly from graft donor cells, obtained 360 days after TCRalphabeta/CD19-depleted stem cell transplant. The CDR3 nucleotides are TGCAGCGTGGGTCTAGCGGGCCACTACAATGAGCAGTTCTTC. Its translation: CSVGLAGHYNEQFF.